This T cell receptor beta chain derives from a study of CD8 T cells in Susac syndrome. This CDR3 comprises 13 residues. Losses at the gene ends were 7 bases for V and 0 bases for J; bases not matched to a gene: 6. In germline, CDR1 is SQVTM, CDR2 ANQGSEA. An input of roughly 0.5 to 1 ug of RNA was subjected to reverse transcription using random hexamers. By means of immunoSEQ multiplex PCR, TCR beta CDR3 spanning 54 Vbeta and 13 Jbeta underwent amplification. From the immunoSEQ multiplex PCR reads, TCRdb called clonotypes with MiXCR, one entry per CDR3 protein. The table records about 190,000 distinct CDR3 sequences, approximately 94% of them present only once.

This receptor was obtained from a human donor with Susac syndrome. This rearrangement joins TRBV29-1 to TRBJ2-7; TRBD1 matches at 7 bases. Sequences were obtained from CD4+ T cells from PBMCs. The CDR3 DNA reads TGCAGCGCTGGGGGACAGACCTCCTACGAGCAGTACTTC. Protein: CSAGGQTSYEQYF.